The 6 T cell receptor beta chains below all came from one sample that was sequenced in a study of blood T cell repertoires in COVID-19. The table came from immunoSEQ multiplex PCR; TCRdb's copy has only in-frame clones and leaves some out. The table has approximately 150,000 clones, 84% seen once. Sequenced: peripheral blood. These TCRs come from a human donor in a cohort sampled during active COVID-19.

This CDR3 reads CASSDGGNTEAFF. Written as DNA, the CDR3 is TGCGCCAGCAGTGATGGAGGGAACACTGAAGCTTTCTTT. The J gene is TRBJ1-1, the V gene TRBV10-1, with D unclear. The CDR3 covers 13 residues. V was trimmed by 3 bases and J by 1 base, leaving 6 bases between them. In germline, CDR1 is WNHNN, CDR2 SYGVQD (reference sequence).

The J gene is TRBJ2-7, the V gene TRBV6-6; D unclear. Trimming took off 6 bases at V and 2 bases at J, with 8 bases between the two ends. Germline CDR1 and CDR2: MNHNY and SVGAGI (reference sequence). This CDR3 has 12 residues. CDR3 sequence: CASSPGTYEQYF. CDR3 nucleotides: TGTGCCAGCAGCCCAGGAACCTACGAGCAGTACTTC.

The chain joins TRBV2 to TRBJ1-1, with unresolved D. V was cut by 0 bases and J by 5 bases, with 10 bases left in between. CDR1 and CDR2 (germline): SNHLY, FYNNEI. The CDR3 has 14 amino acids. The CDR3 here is CASSEAETLTEAFF. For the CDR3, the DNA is TGTGCCAGCAGTGAAGCGGAGACTCTGACTGAAGCTTTCTTT.

Written as DNA, the CDR3 is TGTGCCAGCAGTGCTCAGTACACTGAAGCTTTCTTT. Its protein is CASSAQYTEAFF. The V and J genes are TRBV25-1 and TRBJ1-1; D remains unclear. CDR3 length: 12 amino acids. Trimming left V 4 bases short and J 3 bases short, with 6 bases between. Germline CDR1 reads MGHDK; CDR2 reads SYGVNS.

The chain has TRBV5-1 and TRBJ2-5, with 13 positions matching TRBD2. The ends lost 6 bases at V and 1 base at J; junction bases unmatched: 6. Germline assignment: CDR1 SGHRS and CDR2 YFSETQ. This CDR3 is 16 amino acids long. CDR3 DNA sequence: TGCGCCAGCACAATGGGACTAGCGGGGATCCAAGAGACCCAGTACTTC. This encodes CASTMGLAGIQETQYF.

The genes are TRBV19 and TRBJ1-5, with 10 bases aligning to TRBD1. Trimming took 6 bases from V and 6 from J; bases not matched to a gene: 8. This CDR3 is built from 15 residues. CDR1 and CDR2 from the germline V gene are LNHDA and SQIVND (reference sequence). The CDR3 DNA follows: TGTGCCAGTAGCCCGGGACAGGGGAGTTCTCAGCCCCAGCATTTT. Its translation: CASSPGQGSSQPQHF.